What follows are 11 T cell receptor beta chains derived from one specimen sequenced in a study of OX40 agonist ivuxolimab in advanced cancers. Libraries were prepared by immunoSEQ multiplex PCR; TCRdb keeps only in-frame clonotypes and omits some of them. This table holds roughly 50,000 clones, around 89% found once. The sequences come from CD4+ or CD8+ T cells sorted from blood, collected in a trial of the OX40 agonist ivuxolimab. The receptors here all came from an adult with an advanced solid tumor such as melanoma, head and neck, liver or kidney cancer.

V usage is TRBV5-5 and J usage is TRBJ1-2, with TRBD1 as a possible D gene (5 bases). Trimming removed 0 bases at V and 7 bases at J, with 10 bases between. CDR3 length equals 13 residues. Germline CDR1 is SGHKS and CDR2 is YYEKEE (reference sequence). CDR3: CASSLEGLSGYTF. In DNA, the CDR3 is TGTGCCAGCAGCTTGGAGGGACTGAGTGGCTACACCTTC.

The gene calls are TRBV6-5 and TRBJ1-5; a possible D gene is TRBD1 (6 bases). The length of the CDR3 is 14 residues. Germline V gives CDR1 MNHEY, CDR2 SVGAGI. V lost 6 bases, J lost 1 base, and 10 bases lay in between. CDR3 protein: CASRKGGSNQPQHF. CDR3 DNA: TGTGCCAGCAGGAAGGGGGGAAGCAATCAGCCCCAGCATTTT.

The chain joins TRBV11-2 to TRBJ2-7; maybe TRBD1 (8 bases). Between the trimmed V and J ends, which lost 4 bases and 5 bases, there was a span of 21 bases. Germline loops: CDR1 SGHAT, CDR2 FQNNGV. CDR3 length: 16 amino acids. In DNA, the CDR3 is TGTGCCAGCAGCTCCCCAGGGGGCGGGAGAGTCCACGAGCAGTACTTC. This encodes CASSSPGGGRVHEQYF.

The V gene is TRBV29-1, the J gene TRBJ2-1, with TRBD1 matching 12 bases. V lost 7 bases, J lost 5 bases, and 3 bases stayed unmatched. CDR3 length: 13 amino acids. Looked up from germline, CDR1 is SQVTM and CDR2 is ANQGSEA. CDR3 loop: CSGGQGAHNEQFF. The CDR3 DNA reads as TGCAGCGGGGGACAGGGGGCCCACAATGAGCAGTTCTTC.

This clone was seen more than once but under ten times. This rearrangement joins TRBV2 to TRBJ1-1; possible D gene TRBD1, 5 bases. The V gene's germline CDR1 is SNHLY and CDR2 FYNNEI. V was trimmed by 2 bases and J by 1 base, leaving 5 bases between them. The CDR3 extends over 13 amino acids. The CDR3 spells CASSEQGNTEAFF. Here the CDR3 DNA reads TGTGCCAGCAGTGAACAGGGGAACACTGAAGCTTTCTTT.

The gene calls are TRBV29-1 and TRBJ2-1; 10 bases match TRBD1. Germline loops: CDR1 SQVTM, CDR2 ANQGSEA. CDR3 length: 13 residues. Trimming took 4 bases from V and 6 from J; bases not matched to a gene: 3. The CDR3 sequence: CSVARTGGNEQFF. The DNA for the CDR3 is TGCAGCGTTGCCCGGACAGGGGGCAATGAGCAGTTCTTC.

The CDR3 is CASGRGTGELFF. DNA for the CDR3: TGTGCTAGTGGGAGGGGAACCGGGGAGCTGTTTTTT. This chain connects TRBV12-5 to TRBJ2-2, with D tentatively TRBD1 or TRBD2 (5 bases each). The CDR3 totals 12 residues. The V gene lost 6 bases and the J gene lost 5 bases, with 7 bases spanning the gap. Germline V gene sequence: CDR1 LGHNT, CDR2 FRNRAP.

The rearrangement uses TRBV28 and TRBJ2-7; D unresolved. V dropped 3 bases and J dropped 1 base, with 7 bases sitting between them. The CDR3 length is 13 residues. The V gene's germline CDR1 is MDHEN and CDR2 SYDVKM. The CDR3: CASSLVASYEQYF. CDR3 nucleotides: TGTGCCAGCAGTTTGGTTGCATCCTACGAGCAGTACTTC.

The chain is built from TRBV19 and TRBJ1-4; D call uncertain. The CDR3 runs 16 residues. Germline V gene lookup returns CDR1 LNHDA and CDR2 SQIVND (reference sequence). The V and J ends lost 4 bases and 0 bases respectively, with 12 bases between them. In nucleotides, the CDR3 is TGTGCCAGTAGTACCCAGAGGAGTGCAACTAATGAAAAACTGTTTTTT. This gives the protein CASSTQRSATNEKLFF.

The chain employs TRBV2 and TRBJ2-1, with 7 positions matching TRBD1. This CDR3 spans 16 amino acids. The J segment lost 7 bases and the V segment lost 8 bases, leaving 17 bases of the junction unmatched. From germline, CDR1 is SNHLY and CDR2 FYNNEI. CDR3 sequence reads: CASRSPRQGLNNEQFF. CDR3 nucleotide sequence: TGTGCCAGCCGGTCCCCGCGACAGGGCCTGAATAATGAGCAGTTCTTC.

This clone was counted a few times. The chain carries TRBV2 and TRBJ1-5; D is undetermined. The CDR3 runs 15 residues. The ends were cut back, 3 bases at V and 4 bases at J, with 13 bases in the middle. Germline loops: CDR1 SNHLY, CDR2 FYNNEI. CDR3 DNA sequence: TGTGCCAGCAGTGAGGTTTACGGTATGAATCAGCCCCAGCATTTT. It is translated as CASSEVYGMNQPQHF.